What follows is one T cell receptor beta chain and its context. What it recognizes is unknown. This sample was included in a study of response to subunit inactivated influenza vaccine. Study-level findings and limits: Authors proposed each seasonal influenza vaccination draws in few new T cells.

TCRdb redid the calling of the RT-PCR reads with MiXCR, one entry per CDR3 protein. The sample contains a few hundred thousand distinct CDR3 sequences, just over 20% of which appear only once. Germline values: CDR1 SQVTM, CDR2 ANQGSEA. With 5 bases clipped from V and 6 bases from J, the junction kept 9 bases outside the gene matches. CDR3 length equals 14 residues. The sample in question was PBMCs from blood, obtained 21 months after vaccination. The chain uses TRBV29-1 and TRBJ1-5; 8 bases line up with TRBD1. The clonotype comes from a man aged 45-69 years who received an inactivated influenza vaccine. The DNA for the CDR3 is TGCAGCGTTAGCTCGGACAGGGCAGGTCAGCCCCAGCATTTT. It encodes CSVSSDRAGQPQHF.